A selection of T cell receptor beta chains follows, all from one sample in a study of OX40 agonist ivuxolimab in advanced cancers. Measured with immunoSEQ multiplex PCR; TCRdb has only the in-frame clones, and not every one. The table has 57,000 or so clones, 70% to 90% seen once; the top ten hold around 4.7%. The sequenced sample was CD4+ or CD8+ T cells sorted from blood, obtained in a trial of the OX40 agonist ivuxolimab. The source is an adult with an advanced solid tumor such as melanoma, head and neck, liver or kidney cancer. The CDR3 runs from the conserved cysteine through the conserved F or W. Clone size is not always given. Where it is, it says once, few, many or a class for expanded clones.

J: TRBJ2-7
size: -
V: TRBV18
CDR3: CASSKLAGSSYEQYF

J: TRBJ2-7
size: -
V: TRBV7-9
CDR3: CASSLDLSMDPWEQYF

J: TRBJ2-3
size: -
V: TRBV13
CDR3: CASSFGSDTQYF

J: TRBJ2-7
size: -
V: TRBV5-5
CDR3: CASSLGGQSSYEQYF

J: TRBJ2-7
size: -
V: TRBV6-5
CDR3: CASSYLGRDYEQYF

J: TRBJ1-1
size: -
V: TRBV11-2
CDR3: CASSFSTTTEAFF

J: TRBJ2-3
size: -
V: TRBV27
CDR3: CASRTHAGLRGDTQYF

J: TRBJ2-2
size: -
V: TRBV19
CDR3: CASSPLAGGGELFF

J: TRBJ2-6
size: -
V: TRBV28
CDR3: CASTAPTPDSGANVLTF

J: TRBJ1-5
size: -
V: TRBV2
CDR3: CASEGGDGQPQHF

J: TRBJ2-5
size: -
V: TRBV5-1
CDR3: CASSSVAEGGETQYF

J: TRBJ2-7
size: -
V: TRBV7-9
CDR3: CASSLTLGEQYF

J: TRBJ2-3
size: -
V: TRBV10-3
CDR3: CAIRKSSRERTDTQYF

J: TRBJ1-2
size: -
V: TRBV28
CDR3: CASSLIPHYGYTF

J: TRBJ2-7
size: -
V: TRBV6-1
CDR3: CASSATAAYEQYF

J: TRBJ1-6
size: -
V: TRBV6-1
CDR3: CASSPDGASPLHF

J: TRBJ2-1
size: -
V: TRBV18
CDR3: CASSPSGTPSYNEQFF

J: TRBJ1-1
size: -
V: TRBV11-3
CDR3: CASSPMGGLNTEAFF

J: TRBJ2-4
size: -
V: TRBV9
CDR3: CASSPLENIQYF

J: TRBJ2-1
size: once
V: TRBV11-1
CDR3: CASSLWGRYSYNEQFF

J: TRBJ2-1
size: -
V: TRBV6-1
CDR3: CASSDWGPAVDEQFF

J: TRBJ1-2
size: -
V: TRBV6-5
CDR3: CASSYALRVGDGYTF

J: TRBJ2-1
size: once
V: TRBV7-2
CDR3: CASSSGLAGPAAGEQFF

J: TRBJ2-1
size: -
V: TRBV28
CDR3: CASTRDTETNEQFF

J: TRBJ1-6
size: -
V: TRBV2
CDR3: CASIGPYSPLHF

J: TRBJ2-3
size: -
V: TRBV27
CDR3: CASTGLAELSTDTQYF

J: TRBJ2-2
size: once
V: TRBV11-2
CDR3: CASRRGTGVNTGELFF

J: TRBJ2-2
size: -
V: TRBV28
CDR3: CASSLIWGTGAGELFF

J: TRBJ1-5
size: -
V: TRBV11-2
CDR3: CASSATGGGGQPQHF